The 20 T cell receptor beta chains listed next were all sequenced from one sample in a study of shared clonotypes between healthy human individuals. TCRdb keeps only in-frame clones here, not all; method: immunoSEQ multiplex PCR. The table has over a million clones, roughly 97% seen once. The sequencing sample was made of naive CD4+ T cells sorted from blood. This sample's subset: CD45RA+ positively selected. Every receptor here comes from a young man in good health.

The V and J genes are TRBV7-9 and TRBJ2-1; possibly TRBD1 or TRBD2 for D (6 bases each). V was clipped by 5 bases and J by 7 bases, with 18 bases between them. Germline CDR1 SEHNR, CDR2 FQNEAQ (reference sequence). The CDR3 runs 15 residues. This chain's CDR3 is CASSRRGERINEQFF. CDR3 nucleotides: TGTGCCAGCAGCCGAAGGGGGGAGAGAATAAATGAGCAGTTCTTC.

For this clone: Compared with germline, one end of the junction differs, possibly owing to a read error. The gene calls are TRBV18 and TRBJ2-7; D not certain. Germline V gene lookup returns CDR1 KGHSH and CDR2 LQKENI. The CDR3 totals 12 residues. The CDR3 DNA reads as TGTGCCAGCTCACCTGACTCCCACGAGCAGTACTTC. Residues: CASSPDSHEQYF.

This clone occurred once. V is TRBV5-4 and J is TRBJ1-4; 7 bases are shared with TRBD1. Germline V gene sequence: CDR1 SGHNT, CDR2 YYREEE (reference sequence). The ends lost 9 bases at V and 5 bases at J; junction bases unmatched: 10. The CDR3 runs 14 residues. CDR3 sequence reads: CATSLGQLNEKLFF. CDR3 sequence (DNA): TGTGCCACCTCCCTGGGACAGCTAAATGAAAAACTGTTTTTT.

In the case of this clone: Other nucleotide sequences in the sample specify the same CDR3. This chain uses TRBV5-1 with TRBJ2-5; D may be TRBD1 or TRBD2 (5 bases each). Germline V gene data show CDR1 as SGHRS and CDR2 as YFSETQ. The CDR3 is 14 residues long. The V end lost 0 bases, the J end lost 0 bases, and 6 bases lay between the germline ends. This chain's CDR3 is CASSLGGNQETQYF. The CDR3 region has the DNA TGCGCCAGCAGCTTGGGGGGGAACCAAGAGACCCAGTACTTC. The whole variable domain, filled in from reference TRBV5-1 and TRBJ2-5, reads KAGVTQTPRYLIKTRGQQVTLSCSPISGHRSVSWYQQTPGQGLQFLFEYFSETQRNKGNFPGRFSGRQFSNSRSEMNVSTLELGDSALYLCASSLGGNQETQYFGPGTRLLVL.

CDR3 loop: CASSLSTGGSTDTQYF. CDR3 sequence (DNA): TGCGCCAGCAGCTTGAGCACAGGGGGGAGCACAGATACGCAGTATTTT. The chain carries TRBV5-1 and TRBJ2-3; 8 bases are shared with TRBD1. J lost 0 bases, V lost 1 base, and 4 bases had no gene match. The germline gives CDR1 SGHRS, CDR2 YFSETQ. The CDR3 runs 16 residues.

The rearrangement uses TRBV5-4 and TRBJ2-7, with 8 bases identical to TRBD1. CDR1 is SGHNT, CDR2 YYREEE, per germline (reference sequence). There are 15 residues in the CDR3. With V trimmed by 4 bases and J by 0 bases, 6 bases remained unmatched. Here the CDR3 reads CASSPPGQASYEQYF. The CDR3 region has the DNA TGTGCCAGCAGCCCTCCGGGACAGGCCTCCTACGAGCAGTACTTC.

The V and J genes are TRBV5-6 and TRBJ2-1; no clear D gene. Germline assignment: CDR1 SGHDT and CDR2 YYEEEE. CDR3 size: 13 residues. Trimming removed 2 bases from V and 6 bases from J, with 9 bases in between. The CDR3 protein is CASSFKSPNEQFF. The CDR3 nucleotides are TGTGCCAGCAGCTTTAAAAGCCCCAATGAGCAGTTCTTC.

In this sample, this clone turned up once. The chain has TRBV5-5 and TRBJ2-1; possible D gene TRBD2, 6 bases. The CDR3 sequence is 15 residues long. Looked up from germline, CDR1 is SGHKS and CDR2 is YYEKEE (reference sequence). The ends were cut back, 4 bases at V and 6 bases at J, with 17 bases in the middle. CDR3 sequence reads: CASSPFGGLGNEQFF. The DNA for the CDR3 is TGTGCCAGCAGCCCCTTCGGAGGGTTAGGCAATGAGCAGTTCTTC. Filled out from reference TRBV5-5 and TRBJ2-1, the complete variable domain reads DAGVTQSPTHLIKTRGQQVTLRCSPISGHKSVSWYQQVLGQGPQFIFQYYEKEERGRGNFPDRFSARQFPNYSSELNVNALLLGDSALYLCASSPFGGLGNEQFFGPGTRLTVL.

The genes are TRBV18 and TRBJ2-1; TRBD2 is a possible D gene (5 bases). The CDR3 runs to 14 residues. The germline gives CDR1 KGHSH, CDR2 LQKENI. V shed 6 bases and J shed 3 bases, with 12 bases lying between them. CDR3: CASSLSRGYNEQFF. The CDR3 DNA reads as TGTGCCAGCTCTCTTTCACGGGGCTACAATGAGCAGTTCTTC.

This sequence joins TRBV28 and TRBJ2-2; TRBD1 matches at 7 bases. Per germline, CDR1 MDHEN and CDR2 SYDVKM. This CDR3 has 13 amino acids. V lost 4 bases, J lost 6 bases, and 2 bases stayed unmatched. CDR3: CASSSTGPGELFF. The CDR3 DNA follows: TGTGCCAGCAGTTCGACAGGGCCCGGGGAGCTGTTTTTT.

This clone was seen a single time. This chain connects TRBV5-5 to TRBJ2-1; the match to TRBD2 covers 7 bases. Germline V gives CDR1 SGHKS, CDR2 YYEKEE (reference sequence). This CDR3 region has 15 residues. The trim removed 4 bases at V and 5 bases at J, leaving 9 bases unmatched. The chain's CDR3 is CASSQDPGTNNEQFF. The CDR3, as DNA: TGTGCCAGCAGCCAAGACCCCGGGACTAACAATGAGCAGTTCTTC.

This chain links TRBV18 with TRBJ1-5; D is unclear. The CDR3 consists of 16 residues. Germline-derived CDR1 and CDR2 are KGHSH and LQKENI. Trimming took off 1 base at V and 6 bases at J, with 16 bases between the two ends. In DNA form, the CDR3 reads TGTGCCAGCTCACCACGGAACACCTGGCCTCGTCAGCCCCAGCATTTT. It yields the protein CASSPRNTWPRQPQHF.

This sequence joins TRBV18 and TRBJ2-6; D gene ambiguous. The CDR3 consists of 14 residues. Trimming removed 3 bases from V and 4 bases from J, with 7 bases in between. Germline V gene data show CDR1 as KGHSH and CDR2 as LQKENI. DNA for the CDR3: TGTGCCAGCTCACCTAATTTGGGGGCCAACGTCCTGACTTTC. Translated, it gives CASSPNLGANVLTF.

This chain joins TRBV19 and TRBJ2-1; D possibly corresponds to TRBD2 (6 bases). V gave up 3 bases and J gave up 5 bases, with 14 bases separating them. The CDR3 contains 15 residues. Looked up from germline, CDR1 is LNHDA and CDR2 is SQIVND (reference sequence). This CDR3 reads CASSITGTPNNEQFF. CDR3 in DNA: TGTGCCAGTAGTATTACCGGGACTCCGAACAATGAGCAGTTCTTC.

This chain links TRBV5-1 with TRBJ2-7, with TRBD1 matching over 7 bases. Germline assignment: CDR1 SGHRS and CDR2 YFSETQ. The CDR3 length is 14 residues. Trimming removed 3 bases from V and 2 bases from J; junction bases left unmatched: 5. Written as DNA, the CDR3 is TGCGCCAGCAGCTCGGGACAGCCCACCTACGAGCAGTACTTC. Encoded protein: CASSSGQPTYEQYF.

This sequence joins TRBV6-6 and TRBJ1-4, with D possibly being TRBD1 (5 bases). CDR3 size: 14 residues. The germline gives CDR1 MNHNY, CDR2 SVGAGI (reference sequence). The V end lost 6 bases, the J end lost 0 bases, and 8 bases lay between the germline ends. In DNA form, the CDR3 reads TGTGCCAGCAGGTCGACAGCAACTAATGAAAAACTGTTTTTT. This gives the protein CASRSTATNEKLFF.

CDR3 DNA sequence: TGCGCCAGCGATAGCGGGAGCTTTAGCGGTGAGCAGTTCTTC. Encoded protein: CASDSGSFSGEQFF. The chain is built from TRBV10-2 and TRBJ2-1; 9 nucleotides align to TRBD2. The CDR3 covers 14 residues. The germline CDR1 and CDR2 sequences are WSHSY and SAAADI. V was clipped by 8 bases and J by 9 bases; unmatched bases: 11.

This clone was recorded only once. The chain has TRBV18 and TRBJ2-2; D uncertain. Germline CDR1 KGHSH, CDR2 LQKENI. This CDR3 contains 17 residues. V was trimmed by 2 bases and J by 0 bases, leaving 13 bases between them. Written as DNA, the CDR3 is TGTGCCAGCTCACCAGGGCTACATGCTACGAACACCGGGGAGCTGTTTTTT. It specifies CASSPGLHATNTGELFF.

This clone was seen a handful of times. In DNA form, the CDR3 reads TGCGCCAGCAGCTTGGACGGGCGCCCCCAAGAGACCCAGTACTTC. Amino acids: CASSLDGRPQETQYF. This sequence joins TRBV5-1 and TRBJ2-5, with unresolved D. Germline-derived CDR1 and CDR2 are SGHRS and YFSETQ. V lost 0 bases and J 1 base, leaving 10 bases between the germline ends. This CDR3 spans 15 amino acids.

The J gene is TRBJ2-3, the V gene TRBV5-4; 7 nucleotides line up with TRBD2. Germline V lookup: CDR1 SGHNT, CDR2 YYREEE (reference sequence). The CDR3 totals 16 residues. V lost 1 base, J lost 2 bases, and 7 bases stayed unmatched. In DNA, the CDR3 is TGTGCCAGCAGCTTGAAGGCGGGAGTTGCCACAGATACGCAGTATTTT. Residues: CASSLKAGVATDTQYF.